The 27 T cell receptor beta chains presented below share a single source sample, sequenced in a study of T cell repertoires in cytomegalovirus infection. TCRdb reprocessed the reads via MiXCR and lists one record per CDR3 protein. The sample lists under 120,000 distinct CDR3 sequences, under 45% occurring once. No antigens are known for them. The material was CD8+ T cells from cultured PBMCs, obtained from culture after CMV antigen stimulation. The source is a human donor in good health (CMV status not recorded). Some clones in this sample may be carry-over from other donors' samples.

The rearrangement links TRBV27 to TRBJ1-1; possible D gene TRBD1, 6 bases. CDR1 and CDR2 (germline): MNHEY, SMNVEV (reference sequence). The CDR3 covers 14 residues. V lost 2 bases, J lost 3 bases, and 10 bases lay in between. The CDR3 bases are TGTGCCAGCAGTTTAGCAAAGGGGGACACTGAAGCTTTCTTT. Translating gives CASSLAKGDTEAFF.

Details on this clonotype: A much larger clonotype is one base distant, so this may be a read error. The chain carries TRBV4-1 and TRBJ2-2, with 13 positions matching TRBD2. The V segment lost 5 bases and the J segment 9 bases; nucleotides outside the gene matches: 9. Germline V gives CDR1 MGHRA, CDR2 YSYEKL. The CDR3 has 16 residues. CDR3 residues: CASSLTSGGRTRELFF. In nucleotides, the CDR3 is TGCGCCAGCAGCTTGACTAGCGGGGGGCGGACCAGGGAGCTGTTTTTT.

J is TRBJ2-1 and V is TRBV11-2; 8 bases are a match to TRBD1. The CDR3 is made up of 16 amino acids. V was clipped by 1 base and J by 5 bases; unmatched bases: 7. Germline loops: CDR1 SGHAT, CDR2 FQNNGV. CDR3 residues: CASSLGPGGWNNEQFF. In DNA, the CDR3 is TGTGCCAGCAGCTTAGGCCCAGGGGGCTGGAACAATGAGCAGTTCTTC.

The V call is TRBV10-2, the J call TRBJ2-2; D unclear. The CDR3 is 18 residues long. V gave up 0 bases and J gave up 0 bases, with 14 bases separating them. From germline, CDR1 is WSHSY and CDR2 SAAADI. This CDR3 reads CASSESIIDNSNTGELFF. Here the CDR3 DNA reads TGCGCCAGCAGTGAGTCGATTATTGACAATTCGAACACCGGGGAGCTGTTTTTT.

The genes are TRBV27 and TRBJ2-7; possible D gene TRBD1, 6 bases. V was trimmed by 8 bases and J by 2 bases, leaving 16 bases between them. This CDR3 has 14 residues. CDR1 is MNHEY, CDR2 SMNVEV, per germline (reference sequence). The CDR3 sequence: CASGYQQGPYEQYF. CDR3 bases: TGTGCCAGCGGTTACCAACAGGGCCCCTACGAGCAGTACTTC.

The chain recombines TRBV19 with TRBJ1-5; TRBD1 is a possible D gene (5 bases). V lost 5 bases, J lost 5 bases, and 13 bases lay in between. The CDR3 covers 14 residues. Germline V gene lookup returns CDR1 LNHDA and CDR2 SQIVND (reference sequence). CDR3 sequence reads: CASSGGALYQPQHF. The CDR3 nucleotides read TGTGCCAGTAGTGGCGGGGCGTTATATCAGCCCCAGCATTTT.

The chain uses TRBV4-1 and TRBJ2-3, with 10 bases fitting TRBD2. The CDR3 length is 17 residues. V was pared by 3 bases and J by 4 bases, with 10 bases of the junction left unmatched. Per germline, CDR1 MGHRA and CDR2 YSYEKL. CDR3 DNA: TGCGCCAGCAGCCATCCTACTAGCGGGGTAGAAGCAGATACGCAGTATTTT. Amino acids: CASSHPTSGVEADTQYF.

Only a few counts were recorded for this clonotype. The chain's CDR3 is CASSPHLTGTVLPYEQYF. The CDR3 nucleotides are TGTGCCAGCAGCCCACACCTTACCGGGACAGTACTCCCCTACGAGCAGTACTTC. The chain is built from TRBV7-2 and TRBJ2-7; the match to TRBD1 covers 7 bases. CDR1 is SGHTA and CDR2 is FQGNSA in the germline V gene. The V segment lost 5 bases and the J segment 2 bases; nucleotides outside the gene matches: 18. The CDR3 totals 18 residues.

This chain uses TRBV7-9 with TRBJ1-6; D might be TRBD1 (6 bases). The CDR3 spans 17 residues. CDR1 is SEHNR, CDR2 FQNEAQ, per germline (reference sequence). V lost 4 bases and J 9 bases, leaving 22 bases between the germline ends. CDR3 DNA: TGTGCCAGCAGCTCTCACGACCTCCGGGGGGCTGCTTCACCCCTCCACTTT. Translated: CASSSHDLRGAASPLHF. Full variable domain (missing parts from reference TRBV7-9 and TRBJ1-6): DTGVSQNPRHKITKRGQNVTFRCDPISEHNRLYWYRQTLGQGPEFLTYFQNEAQLEKSRLLSDRFSAERPKGSFSTLEIQRTEQGDSAMYLCASSSHDLRGAASPLHFGNGTRLTVT.

The chain carries TRBV11-2 and TRBJ2-2; D is unclear. The CDR3 covers 15 residues. The V end was cut by 3 bases, the J end by 1 base, with 9 bases between. CDR1 SGHAT and CDR2 FQNNGV come from the germline V gene. CDR3 bases: TGTGCCAGCAGCTTTTACAGCTTGAACACCGGGGAGCTGTTTTTT. It yields the protein CASSFYSLNTGELFF. The variable domain in full, completed from reference TRBV11-2 and TRBJ2-2, reads EAGVAQSPRYKIIEKRQSVAFWCNPISGHATLYWYQQILGQGPKLLIQFQNNGVVDDSQLPKDRFSAERLKGVDSTLKIQPAKLEDSAVYLCASSFYSLNTGELFFGEGSRLTVL.

Comments on this clonotype: A junction end diverges from the germline sequence, so it may reflect a read error. V is TRBV6-8 and J is TRBJ2-2, with D possibly matching TRBD1 (5 bases). CDR1 is MNHGY, CDR2 SAAAGT, per germline. The CDR3 is 14 amino acids. The CDR3 region is CASIYPDTTGELFF. The CDR3 DNA is TGTGCCAGCATTTACCCGGACACCACCGGGGAGCTGTTTTTT.

This sequence joins TRBV7-1 and TRBJ2-3; 8 bases agree with TRBD1. TRBV7-1 has ORF status, its function being uncertain. The CDR3 has 15 residues. The V and J ends lost 3 bases and 4 bases, in that order; junction bases with no gene match: 6. The CDR3 bases are TGTGCCAGCAGCTCGACAGGGGTCGATGCAGATACGCAGTATTTT. It yields the protein CASSSTGVDADTQYF.

The chain employs TRBV4-2 and TRBJ1-2; perhaps TRBD1 as D (6 bases). V lost 0 bases and J lost 4, with 12 bases in between. The CDR3 sequence is 15 residues long. The V gene's germline CDR1 is LGHNA and CDR2 YNFKEQ. The CDR3 bases are TGTGCCAGCAGCCAAGAGGCCGGACAGCTCTATGGCTACACCTTC. It translates to CASSQEAGQLYGYTF.

The genes are TRBV4-1 and TRBJ1-1, with a weak D call TRBD1 (6 bases). Trimming removed 8 bases from V and 1 base from J, with 17 bases in between. The germline CDR1 and CDR2 sequences are MGHRA and YSYEKL. This CDR3 has 15 amino acids. In DNA, the CDR3 is TGCGCCAGCGGCGAAAGGGGGACACAGAACACTGAAGCTTTCTTT. Translating gives CASGERGTQNTEAFF.

The count of this clonotype is one. This chain connects TRBV12-3 or TRBV12-4 to TRBJ1-6; D may be TRBD1 (5 bases). V was clipped by 2 bases and J by 6 bases, with 14 bases between them. There are 16 residues in the CDR3. CDR3 in amino acids: CASSLHLGVVNSPLHF. DNA for the CDR3: TGTGCCAGCAGTTTACATCTAGGGGTGGTTAATTCACCCCTCCACTTT.

The V gene is TRBV2, the J gene TRBJ1-1; possibly TRBD1 for D (6 bases). The CDR3 extends over 13 amino acids. Germline V CDR1 and CDR2: SNHLY, FYNNEI. Trimming cost V 8 bases and J 3 bases, with 13 bases left between them. DNA of the CDR3: TGTGCCAGCGCCGAAAGGGGGGACACTGAAGCTTTCTTT. Amino acids: CASAERGDTEAFF.

This clonotype appeared once. The genes are TRBV19 and TRBJ2-1; 13 nucleotides agree with TRBD2. The junction had 6 bases not matched to a gene; V was cut back by 5 bases and J by 8 bases. The CDR3 sequence is 15 residues long. Germline CDR1 reads LNHDA; CDR2 reads SQIVND (reference sequence). CDR3 in amino acids: CASSATSGGAYEQFF. The CDR3 region has the DNA TGTGCCAGTAGTGCCACTAGCGGGGGGGCATATGAGCAGTTCTTC. The variable domain in full, completed from reference TRBV19 and TRBJ2-1, reads DGGITQSPKYLFRKEGQNVTLSCEQNLNHDAMYWYRQDPGQGLRLIYYSQIVNDFQKGDIAEGYSVSREKKESFPLTVTSAQKNPTAFYLCASSATSGGAYEQFFGPGTRLTVL.

This chain uses TRBV20-1 with TRBJ2-1, with 7 bases that match TRBD2. The ends lost 6 bases at V and 4 bases at J; junction bases unmatched: 6. CDR1 and CDR2 (germline): DFQATT, SNEGSKA (reference sequence). The CDR3 loop spans 13 amino acids. CDR3 nucleotides: TGCAGTGCCCGTGCGGGGGATTACAATGAGCAGTTCTTC. Its translation: CSARAGDYNEQFF.

This sequence joins TRBV4-1 and TRBJ1-6; D call uncertain. The germline CDR1 and CDR2 sequences are MGHRA and YSYEKL. Trimming stripped 5 bases from V and 7 bases from J, with 6 bases between. This CDR3 contains 12 residues. The CDR3 protein is CASSRENSPLHF. The CDR3 coding sequence is TGCGCCAGCAGCAGGGAAAATTCACCCCTCCACTTT.

The chain couples TRBV5-6 to TRBJ2-7; 11 nucleotides align to TRBD1. After removal of 4 bases from V and 4 bases from J, the junction contained 16 bases not matched to a gene. Per germline, CDR1 SGHDT and CDR2 YYEEEE. The CDR3 has 18 amino acids. CDR3 region: CASSRLSISGQGAYEQYF. CDR3 nucleotide sequence: TGTGCCAGCAGCCGACTCTCCATCTCCGGACAGGGGGCATACGAGCAGTACTTC.

This clonotype came up a few times. The chain links TRBV7-2 to TRBJ1-3, with a weak D call TRBD1 (6 bases). Germline-derived CDR1 and CDR2 are SGHTA and FQGNSA. Between the trimmed V and J ends, which lost 7 bases and 0 bases, there was a span of 10 bases. This CDR3 has 14 residues. The CDR3 region has the DNA TGTGCCAGCACCGGGACAACCTCTGGAAACACCATATATTTT. Amino acid sequence: CASTGTTSGNTIYF.

The chain combines TRBV7-6 with TRBJ1-2; D gene unclear. This CDR3 contains 13 residues. V was pared by 1 base and J by 4 bases, with 7 bases between. Per the germline V gene, CDR1 is SGHVS and CDR2 is FNYEAQ. CDR3: CASSLGNSYGYTF. For the CDR3, the DNA is TGTGCCAGCAGCTTAGGGAACAGCTATGGCTACACCTTC. The full variable domain, rest sourced from reference TRBV7-6 and TRBJ1-2, is GAGVSQSPRYKVTKRGQDVALRCDPISGHVSLYWYRQALGQGPEFLTYFNYEAQQDKSGLPNDRFSAERPEGSISTLTIQRTEQRDSAMYRCASSLGNSYGYTFGSGTRLTVV.

This rearrangement joins TRBV20-1 to TRBJ1-1, with D perhaps matching TRBD1 (6 bases). The germline CDR1 and CDR2 sequences are DFQATT and SNEGSKA (reference sequence). The CDR3 consists of 14 residues. V lost 4 bases and J 0 bases, leaving 12 bases between the germline ends. The CDR3 DNA sequence: TGCAGTGCTAACCTCGACAGGTTGAACACTGAAGCTTTCTTT. Protein: CSANLDRLNTEAFF.

This chain links TRBV25-1 with TRBJ2-3; TRBD2 matches at 7 bases. CDR1 is MGHDK, CDR2 SYGVNS, per germline. V lost 5 bases and J lost 1; bases outside the gene matches: 9. This CDR3 spans 16 amino acids. CDR3 nucleotide sequence: TGTGCCAGCAGTAGTCCAGCTGCGGGGGGCACAGATACGCAGTATTTT. Residues: CASSSPAAGGTDTQYF.

This chain links TRBV2 with TRBJ1-5; D is undetermined. The CDR3 totals 14 residues. The V end lost 6 bases, the J end lost 0 bases, and 9 bases lay between the germline ends. Germline V gene lookup returns CDR1 SNHLY and CDR2 FYNNEI. CDR3 coding DNA: TGTGCCAGCAGAGATCCCAATAGCAATCAGCCCCAGCATTTT. This gives the protein CASRDPNSNQPQHF.

The V gene is TRBV12-3 or TRBV12-4, the J gene TRBJ1-5, with D possibly TRBD1 on 5 matching bases. This CDR3 has 14 residues. Trimming shortened V by 3 bases and J by 5 bases, and 11 bases separated the two germline ends. The CDR3 here is CASSFGGGDQPQHF. CDR3 sequence (DNA): TGTGCCAGCAGTTTCGGGGGTGGGGATCAGCCCCAGCATTTT.

The chain joins TRBV19 to TRBJ1-1; 7 bases map to TRBD1. The CDR3 has 15 residues. Germline CDR1 LNHDA, CDR2 SQIVND (reference sequence). The ends lost 8 bases at V and 3 bases at J; junction bases unmatched: 12. CDR3 in DNA: TGTGCCAGTGGGGATCTACAGGGGATCGACACTGAAGCTTTCTTT. It codes for CASGDLQGIDTEAFF.